The source of this TCR beta chain is a study of beta chain features in type 1 diabetes. Findings of the study overall: VDJ junctions sequenced from type 1 diabetes patients showed fewer insertions and more deletions.

cDNA synthesis used the whole RNA isolate, giving expressed TCRB sequences. The table came from immunoSEQ multiplex PCR; TCRdb's copy has only in-frame clones and leaves some out. Of approximately 470,000 clones in the sample, 30% were seen once. CDR1 SGHRS and CDR2 YFSETQ come from the germline V gene. The V end was cut by 4 bases, the J end by 1 base, with 9 bases between. The CDR3 length is 15 residues. The table lists this clone with a few counts. Its antigen remains unidentified. What was sequenced was naive CD4+ T cells from blood. This receptor was obtained from a man aged 18 to 29 in good health. This chain uses TRBV5-1 with TRBJ2-6; TRBD1 might be the D (6 bases). The CDR3 loop reads CASSNDRSGANVLTF. In DNA, the CDR3 is TGCGCCAGCAGCAACGACAGGTCTGGGGCCAACGTCCTGACTTTC.